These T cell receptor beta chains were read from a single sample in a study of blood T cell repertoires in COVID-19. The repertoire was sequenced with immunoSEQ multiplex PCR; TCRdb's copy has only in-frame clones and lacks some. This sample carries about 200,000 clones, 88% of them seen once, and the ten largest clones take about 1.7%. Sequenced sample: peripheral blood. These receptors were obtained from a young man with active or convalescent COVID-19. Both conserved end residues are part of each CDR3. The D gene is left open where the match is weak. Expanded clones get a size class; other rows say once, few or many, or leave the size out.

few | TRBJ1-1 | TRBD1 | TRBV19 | CASEGQVNTEAFF | TGTGCCAGTGAGGGACAGGTGAACACTGAAGCTTTCTTT
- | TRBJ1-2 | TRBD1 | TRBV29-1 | CSVASDRRLGGYTF | TGCAGCGTCGCCTCGGACAGGCGCTTGGGAGGCTACACCTTC
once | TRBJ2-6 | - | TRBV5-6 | CASCIPSGANVLTF | TGTGCCAGTTGTATTCCCTCTGGGGCCAACGTCCTGACTTTC
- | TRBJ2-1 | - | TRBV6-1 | CASSDTGTPTYNEQFF | TGTGCCAGCAGTGACACCGGGACACCGACCTACAATGAGCAGTTCTTC
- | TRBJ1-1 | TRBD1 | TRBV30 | CAWSRGLNTEAFF | TGTGCCTGGAGCAGGGGGTTGAACACTGAAGCTTTCTTT
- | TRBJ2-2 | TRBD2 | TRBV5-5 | CASSLDGLAGTGELFF | TGTGCCAGCAGCTTGGACGGACTAGCCGGCACCGGGGAGCTGTTTTTT
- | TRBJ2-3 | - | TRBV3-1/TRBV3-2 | CASSSPGIFSLDTQYF | TGTGCCAGCAGCTCACCAGGAATCTTTTCTCTAGATACGCAGTATTTT
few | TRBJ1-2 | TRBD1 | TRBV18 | CASSPADRMDYGYTF | TGTGCCAGCTCACCCGCGGACAGGATGGACTATGGCTACACCTTC
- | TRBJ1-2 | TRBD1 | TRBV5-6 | CASSLFLAGGYGYTF | TGTGCCAGCAGCTTGTTTTTGGCAGGGGGCTATGGCTACACCTTC
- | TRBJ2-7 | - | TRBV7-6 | CASSLGAGNSYEQYF | TGTGCCAGCAGCTTAGGGGCAGGTAACTCCTACGAGCAGTACTTC
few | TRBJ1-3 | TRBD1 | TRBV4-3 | CASSQPRRDREGNTIYF | TGCGCCAGCAGCCAACCACGAAGGGACAGGGAGGGAAACACCATATATTTT
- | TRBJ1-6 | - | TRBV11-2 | CASSSGQIDSPLHF | TGTGCCAGCAGCTCCGGACAGATCGACTCACCCCTCCACTTT
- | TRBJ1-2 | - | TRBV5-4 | CASSPRGPTNYGYTF | TGTGCCAGCAGCCCCCGCGGCCCTACTAACTATGGCTACACCTTC
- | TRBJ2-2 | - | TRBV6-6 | CASSPVAGELFF | TGTGCCAGCAGCCCCGTCGCCGGGGAGCTGTTTTTT
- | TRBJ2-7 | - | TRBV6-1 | CASSEALATAYEQYF | TGTGCCAGCAGTGAAGCCCTAGCTACCGCCTACGAGCAGTACTTC
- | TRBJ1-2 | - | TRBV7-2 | CASSLMVFGNGYTF | TGTGCCAGCAGCTTAATGGTGTTCGGTAACGGCTACACCTTC
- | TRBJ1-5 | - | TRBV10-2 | CATRTVNSNQPQHF | TGCGCCACCCGGACAGTGAATAGCAATCAGCCCCAGCATTTT
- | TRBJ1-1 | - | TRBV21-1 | CASSKSKGATEAFF | TGTGCCAGCAGCAAATCGAAGGGGGCCACTGAAGCTTTCTTT
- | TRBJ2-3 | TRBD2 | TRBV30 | CAWRTSGGNFTDTQYF | TGTGCCTGGAGGACTAGCGGGGGAAATTTCACAGATACGCAGTATTTT
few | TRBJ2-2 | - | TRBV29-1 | CSVSREIGELFF | TGCAGCGTAAGCAGGGAAATCGGGGAGCTGTTTTTT
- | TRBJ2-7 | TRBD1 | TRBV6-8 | CASSYLGQEHYEQYF | TGTGCCAGCAGTTACCTTGGACAGGAACACTACGAGCAGTACTTC
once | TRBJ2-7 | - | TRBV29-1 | CSVEDLGAGPRPYEQYF | TGCAGCGTTGAAGATCTCGGCGCGGGACCCCGGCCCTACGAGCAGTACTTC
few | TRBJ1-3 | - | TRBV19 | CASSRDGSSGNTIYF | TGTGCCAGTAGTAGGGACGGGAGCTCTGGAAACACCATATATTTT
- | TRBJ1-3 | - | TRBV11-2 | CASSLSPGGMDTIYF | TGTGCCAGCAGCCTATCACCTGGAGGGATGGACACCATATATTTT
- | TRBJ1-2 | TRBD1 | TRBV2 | CASSATGGYGYTF | TGTGCCAGCAGTGCGACAGGGGGCTATGGCTACACCTTC
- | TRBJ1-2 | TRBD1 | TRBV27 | CASSSRGPTNYGYTF | TGTGCCAGCAGTTCCAGGGGGCCCACCAACTATGGCTACACCTTC
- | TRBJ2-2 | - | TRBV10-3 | CAISERTTDTGELFF | TGTGCCATCAGTGAAAGGACAACCGACACCGGGGAGCTGTTTTTT